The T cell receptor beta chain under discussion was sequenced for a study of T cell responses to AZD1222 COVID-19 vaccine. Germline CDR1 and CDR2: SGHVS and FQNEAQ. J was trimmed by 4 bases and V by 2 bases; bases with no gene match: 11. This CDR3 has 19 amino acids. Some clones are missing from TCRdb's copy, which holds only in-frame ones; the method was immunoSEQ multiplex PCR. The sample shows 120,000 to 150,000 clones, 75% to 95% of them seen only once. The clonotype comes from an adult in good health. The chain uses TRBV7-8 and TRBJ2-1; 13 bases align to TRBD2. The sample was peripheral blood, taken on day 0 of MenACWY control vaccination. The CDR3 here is CASSLRGLAGPYSYNEQFF. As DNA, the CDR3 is TGTGCCAGCAGCTTACGGGGACTAGCGGGACCCTATTCTTACAATGAGCAGTTCTTC.